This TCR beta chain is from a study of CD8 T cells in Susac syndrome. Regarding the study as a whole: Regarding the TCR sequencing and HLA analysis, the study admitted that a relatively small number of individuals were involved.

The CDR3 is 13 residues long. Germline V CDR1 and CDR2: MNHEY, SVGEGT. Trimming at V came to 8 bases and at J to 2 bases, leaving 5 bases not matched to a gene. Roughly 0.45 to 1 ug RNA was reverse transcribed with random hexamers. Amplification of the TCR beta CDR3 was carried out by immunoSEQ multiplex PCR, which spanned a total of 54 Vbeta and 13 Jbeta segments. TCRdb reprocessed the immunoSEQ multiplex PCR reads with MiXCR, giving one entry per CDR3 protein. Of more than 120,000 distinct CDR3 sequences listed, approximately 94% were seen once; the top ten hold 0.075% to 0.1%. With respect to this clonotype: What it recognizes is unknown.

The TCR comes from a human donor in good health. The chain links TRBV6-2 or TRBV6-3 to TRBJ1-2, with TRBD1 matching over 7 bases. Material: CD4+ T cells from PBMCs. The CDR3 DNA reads TGTGCCAGCCGACTGACAGGGAACTATGGCTACACCTTC. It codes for CASRLTGNYGYTF.